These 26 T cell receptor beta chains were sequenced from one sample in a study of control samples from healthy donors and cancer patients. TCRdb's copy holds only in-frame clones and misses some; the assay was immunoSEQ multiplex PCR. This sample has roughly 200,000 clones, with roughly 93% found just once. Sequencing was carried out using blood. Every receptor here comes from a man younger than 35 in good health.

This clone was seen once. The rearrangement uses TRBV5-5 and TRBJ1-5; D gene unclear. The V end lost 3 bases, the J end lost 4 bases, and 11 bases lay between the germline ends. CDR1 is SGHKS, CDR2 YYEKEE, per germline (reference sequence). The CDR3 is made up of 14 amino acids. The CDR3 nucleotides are TGTGCCAGCAGCTGGGCGGCGAGAAATCAGCCCCAGCATTTT. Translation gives CASSWAARNQPQHF. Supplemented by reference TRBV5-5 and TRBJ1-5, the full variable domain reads DAGVTQSPTHLIKTRGQQVTLRCSPISGHKSVSWYQQVLGQGPQFIFQYYEKEERGRGNFPDRFSARQFPNYSSELNVNALLLGDSALYLCASSWAARNQPQHFGDGTRLSIL.

CDR3 coding DNA: TGTGCCAGTAGTAGTAGGGAGTATGGCTACACCTTC. It specifies CASSSREYGYTF. The V and J genes are TRBV19 and TRBJ1-2; D gene ambiguous. Deletions cut 4 bases from V and 5 bases from J, with 8 bases between. Germline V gene data show CDR1 as LNHDA and CDR2 as SQIVND (reference sequence). The length of the CDR3 is 12 residues.

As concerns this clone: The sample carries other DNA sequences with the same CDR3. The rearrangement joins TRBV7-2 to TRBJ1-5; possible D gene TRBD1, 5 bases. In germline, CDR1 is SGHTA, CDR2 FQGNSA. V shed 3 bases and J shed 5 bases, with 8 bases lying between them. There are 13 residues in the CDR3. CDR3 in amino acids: CASSFKGDQPQHF. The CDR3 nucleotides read TGTGCCAGCAGCTTCAAAGGGGATCAGCCCCAGCATTTT. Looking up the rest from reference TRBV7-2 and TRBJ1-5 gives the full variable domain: GAGVSQSPSNKVTEKGKDVELRCDPISGHTALYWYRQSLGQGLEFLIYFQGNSAPDKSGLPSDRFSAERTGGSVSTLTIQRTQQEDSAVYLCASSFKGDQPQHFGDGTRLSIL.

The CDR3 DNA sequence: TGTGCCAGCAGCGCGGACAGGGTGGACACCATATATTTT. Its translation is CASSADRVDTIYF. The chain has TRBV9 and TRBJ1-3, with 8 bases that match TRBD1. There are 13 residues in the CDR3. Unmatched junction bases numbered 4, after V lost 3 bases and J lost 8 bases. Per the germline V gene, CDR1 is SGDLS and CDR2 is YYNGEE.

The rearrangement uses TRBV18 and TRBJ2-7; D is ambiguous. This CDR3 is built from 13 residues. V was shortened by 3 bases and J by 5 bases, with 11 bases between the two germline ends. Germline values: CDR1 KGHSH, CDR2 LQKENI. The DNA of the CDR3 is TGTGCCAGCTCACCCTCGCTGGACCACGAGCAGTACTTC. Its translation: CASSPSLDHEQYF.

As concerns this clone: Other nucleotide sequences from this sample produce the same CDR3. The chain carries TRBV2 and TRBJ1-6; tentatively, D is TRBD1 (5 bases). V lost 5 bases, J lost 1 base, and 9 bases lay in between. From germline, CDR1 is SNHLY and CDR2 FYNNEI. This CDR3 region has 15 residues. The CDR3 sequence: CASSPDSSYNSPLHF. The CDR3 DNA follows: TGTGCCAGCAGTCCCGACAGTTCCTATAATTCACCCCTCCACTTT.

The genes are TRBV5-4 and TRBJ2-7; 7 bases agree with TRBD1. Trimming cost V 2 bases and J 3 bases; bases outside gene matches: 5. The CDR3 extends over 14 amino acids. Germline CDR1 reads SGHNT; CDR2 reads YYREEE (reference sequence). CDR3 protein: CASSLGGGLYEQYF. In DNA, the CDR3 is TGTGCCAGCAGCTTAGGGGGCGGACTCTACGAGCAGTACTTC. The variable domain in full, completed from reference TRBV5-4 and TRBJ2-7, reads ETGVTQSPTHLIKTRGQQVTLRCSSQSGHNTVSWYQQALGQGPQFIFQYYREEENGRGNFPPRFSGLQFPNYSSELNVNALELDDSALYLCASSLGGGLYEQYFGPGTRLTVT.

The CDR3 here is CASGLGVTENTEAFF. The CDR3 DNA sequence: TGTGCTAGTGGTTTGGGGGTGACAGAGAACACTGAAGCTTTCTTT. The rearrangement links TRBV12-5 to TRBJ1-1, with a tentative D call TRBD1 (5 bases). This CDR3 is 15 amino acids long. The V gene lost 1 base and the J gene lost 1 base, with 10 bases spanning the gap. From germline, CDR1 is LGHNT and CDR2 FRNRAP. Variable domain in full (rest from reference TRBV12-5 and TRBJ1-1): DARVTQTPRHKVTEMGQEVTMRCQPILGHNTVFWYRQTMMQGLELLAYFRNRAPLDDSGMPKDRFSAEMPDATLATLKIQPSEPRDSAVYFCASGLGVTENTEAFFGQGTRLTVV.

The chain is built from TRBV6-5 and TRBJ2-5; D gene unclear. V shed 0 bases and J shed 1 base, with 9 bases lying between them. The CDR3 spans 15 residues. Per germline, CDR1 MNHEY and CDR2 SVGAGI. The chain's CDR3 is CASSYSPGTQETQYF. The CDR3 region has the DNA TGTGCCAGCAGTTACTCCCCAGGAACCCAAGAGACCCAGTACTTC.

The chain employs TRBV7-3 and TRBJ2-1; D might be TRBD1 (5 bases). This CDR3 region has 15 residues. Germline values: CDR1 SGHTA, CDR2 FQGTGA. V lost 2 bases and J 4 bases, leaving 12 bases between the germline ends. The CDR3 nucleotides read TGTGCCAGCAGCTTAGAAGGGGCTCTATACAATGAGCAGTTCTTC. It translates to CASSLEGALYNEQFF.

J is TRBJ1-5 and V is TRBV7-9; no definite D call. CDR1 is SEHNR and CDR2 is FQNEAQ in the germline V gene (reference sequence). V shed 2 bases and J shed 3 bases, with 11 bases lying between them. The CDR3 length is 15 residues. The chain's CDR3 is CASSLSGQPNQPQHF. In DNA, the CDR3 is TGTGCCAGCAGCTTATCAGGTCAGCCCAATCAGCCCCAGCATTTT.

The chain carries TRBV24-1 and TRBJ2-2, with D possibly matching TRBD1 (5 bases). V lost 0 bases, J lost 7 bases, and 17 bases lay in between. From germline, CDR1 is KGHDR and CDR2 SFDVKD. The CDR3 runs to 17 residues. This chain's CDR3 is CATSDLQGPGMVGELFF. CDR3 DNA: TGTGCCACCAGTGATTTGCAAGGGCCAGGGATGGTCGGGGAGCTGTTTTTT.

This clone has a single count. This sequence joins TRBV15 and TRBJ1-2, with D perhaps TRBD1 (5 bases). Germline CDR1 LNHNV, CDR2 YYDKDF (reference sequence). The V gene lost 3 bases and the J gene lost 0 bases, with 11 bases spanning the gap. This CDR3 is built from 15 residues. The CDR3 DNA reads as TGTGCCACCAGCAGTGGGGACTTGGCTAACTATGGCTACACCTTC. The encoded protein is CATSSGDLANYGYTF.

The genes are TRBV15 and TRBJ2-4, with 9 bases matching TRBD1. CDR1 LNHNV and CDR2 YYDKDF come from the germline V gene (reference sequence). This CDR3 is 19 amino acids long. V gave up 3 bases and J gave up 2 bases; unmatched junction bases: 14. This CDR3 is CATSRTQAGTGTTKNIQYF. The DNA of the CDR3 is TGTGCCACCAGCAGGACTCAAGCCGGGACAGGGACGACCAAAAACATTCAGTACTTC. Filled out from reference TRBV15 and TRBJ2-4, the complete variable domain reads DAMVIQNPRYQVTQFGKPVTLSCSQTLNHNVMYWYQQKSSQAPKLLFHYYDKDFNNEADTPDNFQSRRPNTSFCFLDIRSPGLGDTAMYLCATSRTQAGTGTTKNIQYFGAGTRLSVL.

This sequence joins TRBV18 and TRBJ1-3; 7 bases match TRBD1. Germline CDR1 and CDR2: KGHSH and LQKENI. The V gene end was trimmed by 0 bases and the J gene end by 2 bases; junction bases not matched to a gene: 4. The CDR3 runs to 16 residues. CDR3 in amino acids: CASSPPSGGTGNTIYF. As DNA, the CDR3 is TGTGCCAGCTCACCACCCTCAGGGGGAACTGGAAACACCATATATTTT. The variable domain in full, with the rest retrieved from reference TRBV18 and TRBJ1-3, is NAGVMQNPRHLVRRRGQEARLRCSPMKGHSHVYWYRQLPEEGLKFMVYLQKENIIDESGMPKERFSAEFPKEGPSILRIQQVVRGDSAAYFCASSPPSGGTGNTIYFGEGSWLTVV.

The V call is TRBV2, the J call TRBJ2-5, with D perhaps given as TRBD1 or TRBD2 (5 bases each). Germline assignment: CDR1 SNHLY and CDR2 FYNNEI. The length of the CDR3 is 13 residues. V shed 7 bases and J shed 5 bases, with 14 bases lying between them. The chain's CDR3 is CASIGTEGETQYF. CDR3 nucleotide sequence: TGTGCCAGCATAGGGACGGAAGGGGAGACCCAGTACTTC.

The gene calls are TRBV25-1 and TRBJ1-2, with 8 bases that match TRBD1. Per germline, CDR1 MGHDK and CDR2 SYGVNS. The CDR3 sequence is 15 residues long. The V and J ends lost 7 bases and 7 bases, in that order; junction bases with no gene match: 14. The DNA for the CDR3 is TGTGCCAGCATGGGGAAGGGCAGGGGGCATTCTGGCTACACCTTC. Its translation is CASMGKGRGHSGYTF.

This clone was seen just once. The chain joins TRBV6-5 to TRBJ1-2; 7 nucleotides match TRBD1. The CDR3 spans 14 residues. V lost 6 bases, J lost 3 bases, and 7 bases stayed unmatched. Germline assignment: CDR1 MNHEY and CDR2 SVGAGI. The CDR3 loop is CASSDYTGDYGYTF. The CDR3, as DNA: TGTGCCAGCAGCGACTACACAGGGGACTATGGCTACACCTTC.

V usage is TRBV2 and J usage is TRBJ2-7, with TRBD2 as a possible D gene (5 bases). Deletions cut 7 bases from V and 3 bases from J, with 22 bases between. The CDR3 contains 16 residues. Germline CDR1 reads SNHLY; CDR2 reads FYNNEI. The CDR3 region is CASILVGSEPIYEQYF. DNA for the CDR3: TGTGCCAGCATACTCGTCGGTAGCGAGCCAATCTACGAGCAGTACTTC.

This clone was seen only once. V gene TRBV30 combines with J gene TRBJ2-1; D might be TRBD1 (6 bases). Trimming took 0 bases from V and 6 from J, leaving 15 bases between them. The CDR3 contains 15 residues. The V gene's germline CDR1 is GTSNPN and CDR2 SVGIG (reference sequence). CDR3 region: CAWSVWGRASNEQFF. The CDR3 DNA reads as TGTGCCTGGAGTGTTTGGGGGCGGGCGTCCAATGAGCAGTTCTTC.

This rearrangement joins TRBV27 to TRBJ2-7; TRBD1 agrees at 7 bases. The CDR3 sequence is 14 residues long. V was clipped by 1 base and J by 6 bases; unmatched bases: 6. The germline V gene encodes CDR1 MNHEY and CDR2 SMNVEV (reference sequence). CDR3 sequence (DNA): TGTGCCAGCAGTTTATTAGGGACAGATTCCGAGCAGTACTTC. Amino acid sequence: CASSLLGTDSEQYF.

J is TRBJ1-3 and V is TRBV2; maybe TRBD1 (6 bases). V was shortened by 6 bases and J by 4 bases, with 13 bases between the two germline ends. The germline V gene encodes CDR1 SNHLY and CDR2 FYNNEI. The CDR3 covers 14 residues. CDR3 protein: CASREGEGGNTIYF. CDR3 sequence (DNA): TGTGCCAGCAGGGAGGGGGAGGGGGGAAACACCATATATTTT.

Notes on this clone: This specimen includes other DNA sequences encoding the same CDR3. The CDR3 DNA is TGTGCCAGCCTTTCCGGGGGCACTGAAGCTTTCTTT. Translated, it gives CASLSGGTEAFF. The genes are TRBV2 and TRBJ1-1; maybe TRBD1 (5 bases). Trimming pared 8 bases from V and 4 bases from J, leaving 11 bases between. Germline CDR1 is SNHLY and CDR2 is FYNNEI. The CDR3 has 12 residues.

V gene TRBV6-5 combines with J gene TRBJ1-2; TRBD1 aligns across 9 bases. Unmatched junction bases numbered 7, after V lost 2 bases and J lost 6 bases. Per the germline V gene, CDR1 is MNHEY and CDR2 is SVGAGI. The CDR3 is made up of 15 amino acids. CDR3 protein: CASSYRTGALDGYTF. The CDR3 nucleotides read TGTGCCAGCAGTTACCGGACAGGGGCGTTGGATGGCTACACCTTC.

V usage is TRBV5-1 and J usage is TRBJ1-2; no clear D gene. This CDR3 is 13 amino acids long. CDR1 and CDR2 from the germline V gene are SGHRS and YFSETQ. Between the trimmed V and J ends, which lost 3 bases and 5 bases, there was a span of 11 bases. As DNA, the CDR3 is TGCGCCAGCAGCTCTCGGACTGATTATGGCTACACCTTC. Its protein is CASSSRTDYGYTF.

CDR3 sequence: CASSEVGQLNTEAFF. The CDR3 DNA follows: TGTGCCAGCTCCGAAGTAGGACAGCTGAACACTGAAGCTTTCTTT. The rearrangement links TRBV18 to TRBJ1-1; tentatively, D is TRBD1 (6 bases). The V gene's germline CDR1 is KGHSH and CDR2 LQKENI. The CDR3 runs 15 residues. Trimming cost V 6 bases and J 0 bases, with 14 bases left between them.